These 12 T cell receptor beta chains were sequenced from one sample in a study of cytomegalovirus exposure and HLA in healthy donors. With 60 Vbeta and 13 Jbeta primers, the PCR was carried out. Assay used: immunoSEQ multiplex PCR; TCRdb lists only in-frame clones, some missing. The table has fewer than 130,000 clones, approximately 79% seen once; the top ten hold 3% to 4%. The sample was PBMCs. Every receptor here comes from a woman aged 40 to 50 in good health and CMV-seronegative.

The genes are TRBV28 and TRBJ1-5, with 7 positions matching TRBD1. Trimming cost V 5 bases and J 0 bases; bases outside gene matches: 7. CDR1 and CDR2 (germline): MDHEN, SYDVKM. The CDR3 covers 16 residues. Here the CDR3 DNA reads TGTGCCAGCAGTCCCGGACAGGTCTATAGCAATCAGCCCCAGCATTTT. This codes for CASSPGQVYSNQPQHF.

This clone occurred a few times. The rearrangement links TRBV7-9 to TRBJ1-1, with D tentatively TRBD1 (5 bases). Germline-derived CDR1 and CDR2 are SEHNR and FQNEAQ (reference sequence). CDR3 size: 14 residues. Trimming stripped 5 bases from V and 1 base from J, with 11 bases between. This chain's CDR3 is CASSLIGGNTEAFF. The CDR3 DNA is TGTGCCAGCAGCCTTATCGGGGGGAACACTGAAGCTTTCTTT.

In this sample, this clone turned up a few times. The chain is built from TRBV5-1 and TRBJ2-5; 11 bases agree with TRBD2. CDR3 length: 17 amino acids. Germline lookup yields CDR1 SGHRS and CDR2 YFSETQ. Trimming removed 0 bases from V and 5 bases from J; junction bases left unmatched: 9. The CDR3 here is CASSLAPLAGAEETQYF. The CDR3 DNA follows: TGCGCCAGCAGCTTGGCACCACTAGCGGGGGCGGAGGAGACCCAGTACTTC.

The rearrangement joins TRBV5-1 to TRBJ2-1; 8 bases align to TRBD2. With 0 bases clipped from V and 3 bases from J, the junction kept 5 bases outside the gene matches. This CDR3 region has 16 residues. CDR1 and CDR2 (germline): SGHRS, YFSETQ. CDR3 sequence (DNA): TGCGCCAGCAGCTTGGAGGCGGGGGGCTACTACAATGAGCAGTTCTTC. Translation: CASSLEAGGYYNEQFF.

This clone has more than one count but fewer than ten. V is TRBV4-3 and J is TRBJ2-7; D is possibly TRBD2 (6 bases). V was trimmed by 0 bases and J by 2 bases, leaving 8 bases between them. The CDR3 contains 14 residues. Germline V gene lookup returns CDR1 LGHNA and CDR2 YSLEER. CDR3 residues: CASSQDRGTYEQYF. CDR3 DNA: TGCGCCAGCAGCCAAGACCGGGGGACCTACGAGCAGTACTTC.

The chain couples TRBV27 to TRBJ2-7; 8 bases align to TRBD2. There are 15 residues in the CDR3. The J segment lost 3 bases and the V segment lost 3 bases, leaving 7 bases of the junction unmatched. CDR1 and CDR2 (germline): MNHEY, SMNVEV (reference sequence). The CDR3 loop is CASSFASGRHYEQYF. DNA for the CDR3: TGTGCCAGCAGTTTTGCGAGCGGGAGACACTACGAGCAGTACTTC.

The chain couples TRBV5-1 to TRBJ2-3; D possibly corresponds to TRBD1 (6 bases). The CDR3 loop spans 14 amino acids. The germline gives CDR1 SGHRS, CDR2 YFSETQ. V gave up 0 bases and J gave up 4 bases, with 9 bases separating them. The CDR3 sequence is CASSLGQGPDTQYF. In DNA, the CDR3 is TGCGCCAGCAGCTTGGGGCAGGGGCCAGATACGCAGTATTTT.

The rearrangement uses TRBV11-1 and TRBJ2-1, with D hard to call. V was pared by 3 bases and J by 5 bases, with 8 bases between. Per the germline V gene, CDR1 is SGHAT and CDR2 is FQDESV (reference sequence). CDR3 length: 13 amino acids. CDR3 amino acids: CASSLGPNNEQFF. In DNA, the CDR3 is TGTGCCAGCAGCTTGGGCCCCAACAATGAGCAGTTCTTC.

The V gene is TRBV5-6, the J gene TRBJ2-3, with D unclear. V lost 0 bases and J 4 bases, leaving 12 bases between the germline ends. This CDR3 has 15 amino acids. Germline V gene data show CDR1 as SGHDT and CDR2 as YYEEEE. DNA for the CDR3: TGTGCCAGCAGCTTGGGTTTAGGAGTTGCAGATACGCAGTATTTT. Its translation: CASSLGLGVADTQYF.

This chain uses TRBV28 with TRBJ2-5, with 9 bases identical to TRBD2. This CDR3 has 15 amino acids. Germline V gene sequence: CDR1 MDHEN, CDR2 SYDVKM. Trimming removed 6 bases from V and 5 bases from J; junction bases left unmatched: 10. CDR3 protein: CASRGGAGGSETQYF. CDR3 nucleotides: TGTGCCAGCAGGGGCGGCGCGGGAGGGAGCGAGACCCAGTACTTC.

CDR3 protein: CASSQGGVGGNQPQHF. The CDR3 DNA reads as TGTGCCAGCAGCCAAGGTGGGGTGGGAGGCAATCAGCCCCAGCATTTT. The J gene is TRBJ1-5, the V gene TRBV4-2; no reliable D call. The germline gives CDR1 LGHNA, CDR2 YNFKEQ. The V gene lost 1 base and the J gene lost 2 bases, with 12 bases spanning the gap. The CDR3 is 16 amino acids.

The J gene is TRBJ2-1, the V gene TRBV12-1; whether TRBD2, the table's D call, matches the DNA was not checked. TRBV12-1 is termed a pseudogene. The CDR3 covers 15 residues. In nucleotides, the CDR3 is TGTGCCAGCAGCCCAGGACTACCCCTTTCCAATGAGCAGTTCTTC. This encodes CASSPGLPLSNEQFF.